Listed here are 2 T cell receptor beta chains from one sample, sequenced in a study of blood T cell repertoires in COVID-19. The method was immunoSEQ multiplex PCR; TCRdb's version includes in-frame clones alone and lacks a portion of them. Among roughly 120,000 clones listed, over 75% were seen once. Sequences were obtained from peripheral blood. The receptors were sampled from a woman in her forties or fifties with acute or convalescent COVID-19.

J is TRBJ1-6 and V is TRBV10-3; 7 bases are shared with TRBD1. The germline CDR1 and CDR2 sequences are ENHRY and SYGVKD. This CDR3 is 13 amino acids long. With 6 bases clipped from V and 13 bases from J, the junction kept 9 bases outside the gene matches. In nucleotides, the CDR3 is TGTGCCATCAGAGAAGATACGGGACAGCCCCTCCACTTT. Its translation: CAIREDTGQPLHF.

The J gene is TRBJ1-2, the V gene TRBV6-1; D is ambiguous. V dropped 7 bases and J dropped 0 bases, with 12 bases sitting between them. This CDR3 spans 14 amino acids. CDR1 and CDR2 (germline): MNHNS, SASEGT. The CDR3 bases are TGTGCCAGCACCATAAATTCAGCTAACTATGGCTACACCTTC. It encodes CASTINSANYGYTF.